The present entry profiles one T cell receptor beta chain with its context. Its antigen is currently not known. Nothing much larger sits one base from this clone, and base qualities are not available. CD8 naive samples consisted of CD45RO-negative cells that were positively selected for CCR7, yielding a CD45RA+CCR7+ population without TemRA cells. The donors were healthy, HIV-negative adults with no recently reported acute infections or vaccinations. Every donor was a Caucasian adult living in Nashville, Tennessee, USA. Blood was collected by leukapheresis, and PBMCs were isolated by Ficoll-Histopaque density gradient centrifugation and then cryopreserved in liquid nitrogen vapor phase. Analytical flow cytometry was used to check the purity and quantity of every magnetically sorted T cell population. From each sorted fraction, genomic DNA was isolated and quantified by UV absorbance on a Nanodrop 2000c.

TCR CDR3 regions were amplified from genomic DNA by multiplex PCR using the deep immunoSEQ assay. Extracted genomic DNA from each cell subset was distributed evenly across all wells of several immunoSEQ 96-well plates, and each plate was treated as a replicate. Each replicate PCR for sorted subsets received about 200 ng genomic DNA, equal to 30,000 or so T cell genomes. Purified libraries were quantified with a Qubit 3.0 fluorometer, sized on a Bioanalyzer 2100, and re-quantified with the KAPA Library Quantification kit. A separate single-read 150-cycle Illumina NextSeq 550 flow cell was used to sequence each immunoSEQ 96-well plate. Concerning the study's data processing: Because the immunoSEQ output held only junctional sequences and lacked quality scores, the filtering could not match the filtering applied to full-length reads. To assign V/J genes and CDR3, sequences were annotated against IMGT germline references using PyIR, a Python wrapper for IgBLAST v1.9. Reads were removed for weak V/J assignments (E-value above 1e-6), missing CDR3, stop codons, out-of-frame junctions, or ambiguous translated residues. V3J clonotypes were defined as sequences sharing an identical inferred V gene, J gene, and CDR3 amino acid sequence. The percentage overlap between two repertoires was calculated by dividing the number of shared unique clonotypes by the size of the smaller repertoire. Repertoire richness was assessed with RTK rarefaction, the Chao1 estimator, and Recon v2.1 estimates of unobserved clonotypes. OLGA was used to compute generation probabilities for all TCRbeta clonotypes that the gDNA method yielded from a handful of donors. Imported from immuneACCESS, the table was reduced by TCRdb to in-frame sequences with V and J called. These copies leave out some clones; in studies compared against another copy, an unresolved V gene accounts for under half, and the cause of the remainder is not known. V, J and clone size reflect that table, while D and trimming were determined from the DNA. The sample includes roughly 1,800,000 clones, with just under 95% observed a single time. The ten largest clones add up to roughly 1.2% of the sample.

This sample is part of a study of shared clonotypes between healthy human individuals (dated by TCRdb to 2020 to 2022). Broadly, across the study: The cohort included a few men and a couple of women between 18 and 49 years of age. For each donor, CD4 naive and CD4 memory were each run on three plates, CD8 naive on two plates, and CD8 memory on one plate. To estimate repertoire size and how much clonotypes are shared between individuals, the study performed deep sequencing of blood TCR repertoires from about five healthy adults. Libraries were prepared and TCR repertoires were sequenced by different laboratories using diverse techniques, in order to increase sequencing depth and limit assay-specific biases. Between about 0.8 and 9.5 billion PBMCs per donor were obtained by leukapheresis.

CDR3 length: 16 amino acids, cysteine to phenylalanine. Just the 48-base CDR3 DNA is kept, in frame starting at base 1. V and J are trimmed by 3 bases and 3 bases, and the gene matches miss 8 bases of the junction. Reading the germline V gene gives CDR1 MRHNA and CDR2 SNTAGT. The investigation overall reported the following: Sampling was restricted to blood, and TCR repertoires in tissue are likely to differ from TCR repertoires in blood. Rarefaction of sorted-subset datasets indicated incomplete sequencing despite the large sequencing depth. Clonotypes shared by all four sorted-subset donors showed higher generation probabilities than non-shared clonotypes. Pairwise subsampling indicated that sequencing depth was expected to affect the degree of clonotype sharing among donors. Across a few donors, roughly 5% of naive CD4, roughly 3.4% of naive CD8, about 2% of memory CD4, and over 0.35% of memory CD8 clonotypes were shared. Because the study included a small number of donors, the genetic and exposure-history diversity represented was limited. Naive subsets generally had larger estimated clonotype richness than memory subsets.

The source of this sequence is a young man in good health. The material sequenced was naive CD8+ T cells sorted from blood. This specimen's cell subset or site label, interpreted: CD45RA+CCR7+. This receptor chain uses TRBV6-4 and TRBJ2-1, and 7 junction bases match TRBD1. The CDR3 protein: CASSEGEGGVYNEQFF. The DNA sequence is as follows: TGTGCCAGCAGTGAAGGGGAAGGGGGCGTCTACAATGAGCAGTTCTTC.